The entry below gives a single T cell receptor beta chain sequence along with its context. Antigen: not known. These data belong to a study of blood T cells in healthy people across ages. Findings of the study overall: Compared with aged donors, long-lived donors showed fewer expanded clones, suggesting selection.

V dropped 3 bases and J dropped 5; count of bases not matched to a gene: 6. There are 15 residues in the CDR3. Per-sample yields of isolated PBMCs were at least 6 million. With a J-beta primer mix and a sample-barcoded 5' primer, a second PCR ran roughly 6 to 11 cycles. TCRdb redid the calling of the 5' RACE reads with MiXCR, one entry per CDR3 protein. The sample has approximately 960,000 distinct CDR3 sequences, 25% to 30% seen once. The same sample was also studied in work on T cells of mothers and their children.

The chain has TRBV12-3 or TRBV12-4 and TRBJ2-3, with 9 nucleotides matching TRBD2. This clonotype originated in a woman aged 40 to 55 in good health. The sequenced sample consisted of blood. The CDR3: CASSLRGGLGDTQYF. The CDR3 DNA sequence: TGTGCCAGCAGTTTGCGGGGGGGCCTCGGAGATACGCAGTATTTT.